These T cell receptor beta chains were read from a single sample in a study of OX40 agonist ivuxolimab in advanced cancers. The assay was immunoSEQ multiplex PCR, and TCRdb's table has in-frame clones only and misses some. This sample has more than 100,000 clones, with 80% to 95% found just once. Specimen: CD4+ or CD8+ T cells sorted from blood, collected in a trial of the OX40 agonist ivuxolimab. The receptors stem from an adult with an advanced solid tumor such as melanoma, head and neck, liver or kidney cancer. The CDR3 runs from the conserved cysteine through the conserved F or W. Fields, in order: D gene, clone size, V gene, J gene, CDR3 protein, CDR3 DNA. The D gene is left open where the match is weak. The size of a clone is reported for some rows only, either as once, few or many, or as a class for expanded clones.

>-|-|TRBV18|TRBJ2-3
CASSPPGGRNADTQYF
TGTGCCAGCTCACCACCGGGGGGACGTAATGCAGATACGCAGTATTTT
>-|-|TRBV28|TRBJ1-3
CASSADTIDTIYF
TGTGCCAGCAGTGCCGACACGATCGACACCATATATTTT
>-|-|TRBV9|TRBJ1-2
CASSVSGSWYGYTF
TGTGCCAGCAGCGTCTCAGGGTCGTGGTATGGCTACACCTTC
>TRBD2|-|TRBV5-1|TRBJ2-3
CASSQLGLAHRGGTDTQYF
TGCGCCAGCAGCCAACTCGGACTAGCGCATCGAGGGGGTACAGATACGCAGTATTTT
>TRBD1|-|TRBV5-6|TRBJ2-3
CASSLAGGVTDTQYF
TGTGCCAGCAGCTTGGCAGGGGGCGTCACAGATACGCAGTATTTT
>-|-|TRBV14|TRBJ1-3
CASSHTRASFSGNTIYF
TGTGCCAGCAGCCATACCAGGGCCTCCTTCTCTGGAAACACCATATATTTT
>-|-|TRBV5-4|TRBJ1-1
CASSLGFGYTEAFF
TGTGCCAGCAGCTTGGGTTTCGGGTACACTGAAGCTTTCTTT
>TRBD1|-|TRBV7-9|TRBJ2-2
CASSFFGQGIGPGELFF
TGTGCCAGCAGCTTCTTCGGACAGGGGATCGGGCCCGGGGAGCTGTTTTTT
>TRBD1|-|TRBV15|TRBJ2-7
CATRDRGSTYEQYF
TGTGCCACCAGAGACAGGGGGTCCACCTACGAGCAGTACTTC
>-|-|TRBV5-1|TRBJ1-3
CASSRDARNTIYF
TGCGCCAGCAGCCGGGACGCTAGAAACACCATATATTTT
>-|once|TRBV6-1|TRBJ1-3
CASSESKNGNTIYF
TGTGCCAGCAGTGAGTCAAAAAATGGAAACACCATATATTTT
>-|-|TRBV28|TRBJ2-3
CASSLRQGPDTQYF
TGTGCCAGCAGTTTAAGGCAGGGACCAGATACGCAGTATTTT
>-|-|TRBV7-3|TRBJ2-2
CASSSRITGELFF
TGTGCCAGCAGCTCGCGGATCACCGGGGAGCTGTTTTTT
>-|-|TRBV1|TRBJ1-5
CTSSHRGRDQPQHF
TGCACCAGCAGCCATCGCGGTAGAGATCAGCCCCAGCATTTT
>-|-|TRBV28|TRBJ1-6
CASRPQLGGSPLHF
TGTGCCAGCAGACCTCAGTTAGGGGGTTCACCCCTCCACTTT
>TRBD1|-|TRBV5-1|TRBJ2-1
CASSLTGTGLNEQFF
TGCGCCAGCAGCCTCACCGGGACAGGGCTGAATGAGCAGTTCTTC
>TRBD1|-|TRBV6-6|TRBJ1-2
CASSRQGANYGYTF
TGTGCCAGCAGCCGTCAGGGGGCGAACTATGGCTACACCTTC
>TRBD1|-|TRBV28|TRBJ2-7
CASSSPGQGRAYEQYF
TGTGCCAGCAGTTCCCCCGGACAGGGGAGGGCCTACGAGCAGTACTTC
>-|-|TRBV6-5|TRBJ1-3
CASSYDPATGNTIYF
TGTGCCAGCAGTTACGATCCGGCCACGGGAAACACCATATATTTT
>-|-|TRBV7-7|TRBJ2-5
CASSRGVEQETQYF
TGTGCCAGCAGCAGAGGGGTGGAGCAAGAGACCCAGTACTTC
>TRBD1|-|TRBV5-6|TRBJ1-5
CASSSTGGRVGNQPQHF
TGTGCCAGCAGCTCTACAGGGGGCCGTGTAGGGAATCAGCCCCAGCATTTT
>TRBD1|-|TRBV18|TRBJ2-5
CASSPGQEETQYF
TGTGCCAGCTCACCGGGACAGGAAGAGACCCAGTACTTC
>TRBD1|-|TRBV19|TRBJ1-5
CASSTGTGPGNQPQHF
TGTGCCAGTAGCACCGGGACAGGGCCGGGCAATCAGCCCCAGCATTTT
>-|-|TRBV7-3|TRBJ1-6
CASSLGGFNSPLHF
TGTGCCAGCAGCTTAGGAGGTTTCAATTCACCCCTCCACTTT
>-|-|TRBV28|TRBJ2-7
CASSFMKGSYEQYF
TGTGCCAGCAGTTTTATGAAGGGGTCCTACGAGCAGTACTTC
>-|-|TRBV12-5|TRBJ1-5
CASGLRGRYQPQHF
TGTGCTAGTGGTTTGAGGGGACGTTATCAGCCCCAGCATTTT
>-|few|TRBV6-1|TRBJ1-6
CASDIVGSNNSPLHF
TGTGCCAGCGATATAGTTGGTTCCAATAATTCACCCCTCCACTTT
>-|-|TRBV7-9|TRBJ1-6
CASSLVGGVNSPLHF
TGTGCCAGCAGCTTAGTCGGTGGGGTAAACTCACCCCTCCACTTT
>TRBD1|once|TRBV5-1|TRBJ2-7
CASSLAVGTGFYEQYF
TGCGCCAGCAGCTTGGCCGTGGGGACAGGGTTCTACGAGCAGTACTTC
>-|-|TRBV9|TRBJ2-6
CASSVPITGANVLTF
TGTGCCAGCAGCGTACCAATTACTGGGGCCAACGTCCTGACTTTC
>-|-|TRBV5-6|TRBJ2-6
CASSPPRTVASGANVLTF
TGTGCCAGCAGCCCCCCCCGGACAGTGGCCTCTGGGGCCAACGTCCTGACTTTC
>-|once|TRBV6-5|TRBJ2-7
CASARGYEQYF
TGTGCCAGCGCCCGGGGCTACGAGCAGTACTTC
>TRBD1|-|TRBV7-9|TRBJ1-2
CASSRTGTANYGYTF
TGTGCCAGCAGCCGGACAGGGACGGCTAACTATGGCTACACCTTC
>TRBD2|-|TRBV9|TRBJ2-1
CASSVGLAGDSEQFF
TGTGCCAGCAGCGTAGGTCTAGCGGGAGATAGTGAGCAGTTCTTC
>-|once|TRBV6-6|TRBJ1-2
CASSYLGSSNYGYTF
TGTGCCAGCAGTTACTTGGGGTCATCTAACTATGGCTACACCTTC
>-|once|TRBV7-2|TRBJ1-1
CASSLYQGKGTEAFF
TGTGCCAGCAGCTTATATCAGGGGAAAGGGACTGAAGCTTTCTTT
>-|-|TRBV18|TRBJ2-5
CASSAATQETQYF
TGTGCCAGCTCCGCAGCGACTCAAGAGACCCAGTACTTC
>-|-|TRBV6-1|TRBJ1-4
CASTFEEAAEKLFF
TGTGCCAGCACCTTCGAGGAGGCGGCGGAAAAACTGTTTTTT
>-|-|TRBV4-1|TRBJ2-3
CASSLGPQGGLDTQYF
TGCGCCAGCAGCCTGGGTCCTCAGGGAGGTTTGGATACGCAGTATTTT
>TRBD2|-|TRBV7-9|TRBJ2-2
CASSPRTSLNTGELFF
TGTGCCAGCAGCCCGAGGACTAGTCTGAACACCGGGGAGCTGTTTTTT
>-|-|TRBV28|TRBJ1-5
CASSPSTRGRGQPQHF
TGTGCCAGCAGTCCATCCACCCGGGGTCGGGGACAGCCCCAGCATTTT
>TRBD1|-|TRBV7-2|TRBJ1-5
CASRDQDRGPSPQHF
TGTGCCAGCAGGGACCAGGACAGGGGGCCCTCACCCCAGCATTTT
>TRBD1|-|TRBV5-4|TRBJ2-1
CASTQLGQGHNEQFF
TGTGCCAGCACCCAACTCGGACAGGGGCACAATGAGCAGTTCTTC
>TRBD1|-|TRBV27|TRBJ2-7
CASSPMGTGGGYEQYF
TGTGCCAGCAGTCCGATGGGGACAGGGGGCGGCTACGAGCAGTACTTC
>-|-|TRBV2|TRBJ1-1
CASSGWEAFF
TGTGCCAGCAGCGGGTGGGAAGCTTTCTTT
>-|-|TRBV30|TRBJ1-1
CAWSVLGANTEAFF
TGTGCCTGGAGTGTACTTGGAGCAAACACTGAAGCTTTCTTT
>TRBD1|few|TRBV9|TRBJ1-4
CASSRDRGNEKLFF
TGTGCCAGCAGCAGGGACAGGGGGAATGAAAAACTGTTTTTT
>-|-|TRBV28|TRBJ2-3
CASSTGPSDTQYF
TGTGCCAGCAGTACCGGGCCCTCAGATACGCAGTATTTT